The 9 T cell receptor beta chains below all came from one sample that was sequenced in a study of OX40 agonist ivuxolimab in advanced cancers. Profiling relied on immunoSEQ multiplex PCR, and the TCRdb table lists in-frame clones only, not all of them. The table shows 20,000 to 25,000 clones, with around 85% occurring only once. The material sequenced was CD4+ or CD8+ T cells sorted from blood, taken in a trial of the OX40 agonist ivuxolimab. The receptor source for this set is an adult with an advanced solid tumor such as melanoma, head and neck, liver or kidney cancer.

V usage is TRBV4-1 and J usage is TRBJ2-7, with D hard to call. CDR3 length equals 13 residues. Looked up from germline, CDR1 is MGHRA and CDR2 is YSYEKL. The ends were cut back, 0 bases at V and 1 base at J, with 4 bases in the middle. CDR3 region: CASSQDGSYEQYF. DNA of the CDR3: TGCGCCAGCAGCCAAGATGGGTCCTACGAGCAGTACTTC.

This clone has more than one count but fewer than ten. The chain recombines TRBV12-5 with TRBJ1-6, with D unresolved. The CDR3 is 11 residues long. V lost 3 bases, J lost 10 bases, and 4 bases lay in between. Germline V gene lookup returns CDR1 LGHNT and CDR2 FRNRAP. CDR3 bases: TGTGCTAGTGGTTTTGGATCACCCCTCCACTTT. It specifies CASGFGSPLHF.

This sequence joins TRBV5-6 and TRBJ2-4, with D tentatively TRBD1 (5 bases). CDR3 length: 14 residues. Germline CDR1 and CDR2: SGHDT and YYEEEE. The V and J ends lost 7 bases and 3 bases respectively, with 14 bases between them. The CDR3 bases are TGTGCCAGCTTAAAGGGGTTGGACAAAAACATTCAGTACTTC. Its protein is CASLKGLDKNIQYF. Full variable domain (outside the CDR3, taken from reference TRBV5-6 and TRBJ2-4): DAGVTQSPTHLIKTRGQQVTLRCSPKSGHDTVSWYQQALGQGPQFIFQYYEEEERQRGNFPDRFSGHQFPNYSSELNVNALLLGDSALYLCASLKGLDKNIQYFGAGTRLSVL.

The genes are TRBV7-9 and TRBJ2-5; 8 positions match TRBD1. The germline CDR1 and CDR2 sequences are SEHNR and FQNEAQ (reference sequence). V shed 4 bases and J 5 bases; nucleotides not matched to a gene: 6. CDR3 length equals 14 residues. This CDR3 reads CASSSGGRTETQYF. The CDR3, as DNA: TGTGCCAGCAGCTCAGGGGGCCGCACGGAGACCCAGTACTTC.

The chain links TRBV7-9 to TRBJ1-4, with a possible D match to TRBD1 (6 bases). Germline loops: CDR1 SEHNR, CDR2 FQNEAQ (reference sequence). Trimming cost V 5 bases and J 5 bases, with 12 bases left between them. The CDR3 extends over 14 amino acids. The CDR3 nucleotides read TGTGCCAGCAGCCCAGGGGCGCCCAATGAAAAACTGTTTTTT. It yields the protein CASSPGAPNEKLFF.

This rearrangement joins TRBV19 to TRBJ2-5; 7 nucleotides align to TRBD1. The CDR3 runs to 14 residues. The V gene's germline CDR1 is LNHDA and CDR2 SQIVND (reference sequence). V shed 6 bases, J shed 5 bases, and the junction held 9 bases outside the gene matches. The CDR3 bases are TGTGCCAGTAGCATCCTAGGGGGCGGGGAGACCCAGTACTTC. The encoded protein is CASSILGGGETQYF.

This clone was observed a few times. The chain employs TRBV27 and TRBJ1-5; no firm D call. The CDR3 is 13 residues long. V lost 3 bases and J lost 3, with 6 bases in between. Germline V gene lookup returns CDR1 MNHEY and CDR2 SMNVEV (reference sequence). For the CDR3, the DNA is TGTGCCAGCAGTTTCCAGTCCAATCAGCCCCAGCATTTT. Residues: CASSFQSNQPQHF.

DNA of the CDR3: TGTGCCAGCAGTTACTCGATATCCTACGAGCAGTACTTC. Translating gives CASSYSISYEQYF. This chain uses TRBV6-5 with TRBJ2-7, with unresolved D. The CDR3 runs to 13 residues. The V and J ends lost 0 bases and 1 base respectively, with 4 bases between them. CDR1 is MNHEY and CDR2 is SVGAGI in the germline V gene.

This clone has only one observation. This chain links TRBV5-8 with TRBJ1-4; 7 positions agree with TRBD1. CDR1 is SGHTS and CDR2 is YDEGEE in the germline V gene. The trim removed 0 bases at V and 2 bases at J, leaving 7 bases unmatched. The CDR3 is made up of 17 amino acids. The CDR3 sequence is CASSLGPRTGTNEKLFF. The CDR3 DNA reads TGTGCCAGCAGCTTGGGGCCTCGGACAGGCACTAATGAAAAACTGTTTTTT.